The clone carrying this T cell receptor beta chain has a handful of counts. Its antigen is not known. The sample comes from a study of identical twins. Notes on the study in general: Invariant MAIT and iNKT cells are populations that could partly confound zero-insertion analyses.

TCRdb independently ran MiXCR on the 5' RACE reads; one entry per CDR3 protein. Here the sample spans about 570,000 distinct CDR3 sequences, more than 9% being singletons. Germline values: CDR1 SEHNR, CDR2 FQNEAQ (reference sequence). Losses at the gene ends were 2 bases for V and 2 bases for J; bases not matched to a gene: 4. This CDR3 is built from 15 residues. The sample was also linked to a second study, of yellow fever vaccine responses in identical twins. As reported in that work: It has been reported that, in twins, the vaccine T cell response seemed partly convergent and partly personalized.

The V call is TRBV7-9, the J call TRBJ2-5; 8 bases match TRBD2. The sequence derives from a woman between 18 and 29 years old in good health. The sample taken for sequencing was PBMCs. CDR3 in amino acids: CASSLLAGIQETQYF. As DNA, the CDR3 is TGTGCCAGCAGCTTATTAGCGGGAATTCAAGAGACCCAGTACTTC.